This TCR beta chain is from a study of T cell changes during pregnancy in multiple sclerosis. Method: immunoSEQ multiplex PCR; TCRdb's copy keeps in-frame clones and lacks some. The repertoire holds some 97,000 clones, with roughly 90% as singletons. CDR1 is SEHNR and CDR2 is FQNEAQ in the germline V gene (reference sequence). This CDR3 is built from 17 residues. The V segment lost 3 bases and the J segment 4 bases; nucleotides outside the gene matches: 9. V gene TRBV7-9 combines with J gene TRBJ1-4, with TRBD1 matching over 9 bases. Sequenced here: peripheral blood, sampled after pregnancy. This receptor was taken from a female donor with multiple sclerosis, enrolled in a pregnancy study. DNA for the CDR3: TGTGCCAGCAGCTTGATCGTCCGGGACAGGGTTAATGAAAAACTGTTTTTT. As protein: CASSLIVRDRVNEKLFF.